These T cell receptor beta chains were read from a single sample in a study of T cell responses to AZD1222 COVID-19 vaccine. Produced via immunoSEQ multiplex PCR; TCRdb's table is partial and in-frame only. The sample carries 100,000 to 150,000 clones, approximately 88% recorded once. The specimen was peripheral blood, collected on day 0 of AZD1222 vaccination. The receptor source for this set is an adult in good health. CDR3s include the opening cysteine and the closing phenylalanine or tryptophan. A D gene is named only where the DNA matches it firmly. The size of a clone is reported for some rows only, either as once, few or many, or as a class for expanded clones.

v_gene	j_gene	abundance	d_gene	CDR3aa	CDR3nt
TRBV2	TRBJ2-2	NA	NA	CASTRTENTGELFF	TGTGCCAGCACTCGGACAGAGAACACCGGGGAGCTGTTTTTT
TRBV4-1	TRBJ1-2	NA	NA	CASSQDRGHDGYGYTF	TGCGCCAGCAGCCAAGACAGGGGTCATGACGGCTATGGCTACACCTTC
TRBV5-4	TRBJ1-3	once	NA	CASSILALQDTIYF	TGTGCCAGCAGCATATTGGCCCTCCAGGACACCATATATTTT
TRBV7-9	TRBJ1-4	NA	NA	CASSLGASAPKPEKLFF	TGTGCCAGCAGCTTGGGTGCCTCGGCCCCTAAGCCCGAAAAACTGTTTTTT
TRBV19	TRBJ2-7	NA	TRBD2	CASTSGDYLYEQYF	TGTGCCAGTACCTCTGGGGACTACCTCTACGAGCAGTACTTC
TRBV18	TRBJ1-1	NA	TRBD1	CTSSPRLHSGGTALGEAFF	TGTACCAGCTCACCACGCCTACACAGTGGAGGGACAGCCCTTGGGGAAGCTTTCTTT
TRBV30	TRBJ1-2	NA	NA	CAWGYGEQTYGYTF	TGTGCCTGGGGTTATGGAGAACAGACCTATGGCTACACCTTC
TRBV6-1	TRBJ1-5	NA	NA	CASSAGVTVSNQPQHF	TGTGCCAGCAGTGCGGGGGTGACCGTTAGCAATCAGCCCCAGCATTTT
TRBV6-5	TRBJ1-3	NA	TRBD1	CASRPLQGAGNTIYF	TGTGCCAGCAGACCGTTACAGGGGGCTGGAAACACCATATATTTT
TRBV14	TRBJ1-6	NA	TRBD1	CASSQGTGGIGSPLHF	TGTGCCAGCAGCCAAGGGACAGGGGGTATTGGTTCACCCCTCCACTTT
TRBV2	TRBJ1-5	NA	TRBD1	CASSRDRADQPQHF	TGTGCCAGCAGTAGGGACAGGGCGGATCAGCCCCAGCATTTT